This T cell receptor beta chain came from a study of Ad26.COV2.S vaccination and SARS-CoV-2 variants. For the study at large: Into the muscle, Ad26.COV2.S was dosed once or twice, 56 days apart.

Per germline, CDR1 MGHDK and CDR2 SYGVNS. The CDR3 covers 14 residues. The V end lost 1 base, the J end lost 1 base, and 7 bases lay between the germline ends. The method was immunoSEQ multiplex PCR; TCRdb's version includes in-frame clones alone and lacks a portion of them. The table shows around 350,000 clones, with 70% to 90% occurring only once. Specified treatment: around 19 received Ad26.COV2.S at low or high dose, single or two shots; about 5 received placebo; per-sample allocation not given. After the first vaccine or placebo injection, samples were drawn on day 63. Ad26 vector vaccine expressed Wuhan-strain SARS-CoV-2 spike. Points on this clone: Other DNA sequences in this sample translate to the same CDR3.

The sample in question was peripheral blood, obtained in a trial of Ad26.COV2.S vaccine versus placebo. V gene TRBV25-1 combines with J gene TRBJ1-1; D is unclear. The origin of this receptor is a person aged 18-65 years who received the Ad26.COV2.S COVID-19 vaccine or a placebo. The DNA for the CDR3 is TGTGCCAGCAGTGAATCTGGGAGGAACACTGAAGCTTTCTTT. Translating gives CASSESGRNTEAFF.